This entry features one T cell receptor beta chain sequence. Antigen: not known. The V end was cut by 4 bases, the J end by 4 bases, with 12 bases between. The germline V gene encodes CDR1 SGHDT and CDR2 YYEEEE. This CDR3 region has 13 residues. This entry is derived from a study of cytotoxic CD8 clonotypes in ibrutinib-treated CLL. Study overall: With a range of 6 to 36, the median treatment time before response samples were taken was under 15 months.

TCR beta library input comprised around 1.9 micrograms of genomic DNA from cryopreserved PBMCs. Sequencing used immunoSEQ multiplex PCR; TCRdb keeps in-frame clones, though not all of them. Seen here are 330,000 or so clones, 60% to 80% observed once, and the top ten hold roughly 6.8%. Findings and caveats of the study: Shared public clonotypes were rare, and on treatment they either got smaller or stayed the same. Sampling times differed between sustained-remission and progressing patients.

The clonotype was recovered from a human donor with chronic lymphocytic leukemia. The rearrangement uses TRBV5-6 and TRBJ2-7; tentative D call: TRBD1 (6 bases). The sample was PBMCs, taken after 36 months of ibrutinib treatment. CDR3 sequence: CASSPTGRYEQYF. CDR3 bases: TGTGCCAGCAGCCCTACAGGGCGGTACGAGCAGTACTTC.